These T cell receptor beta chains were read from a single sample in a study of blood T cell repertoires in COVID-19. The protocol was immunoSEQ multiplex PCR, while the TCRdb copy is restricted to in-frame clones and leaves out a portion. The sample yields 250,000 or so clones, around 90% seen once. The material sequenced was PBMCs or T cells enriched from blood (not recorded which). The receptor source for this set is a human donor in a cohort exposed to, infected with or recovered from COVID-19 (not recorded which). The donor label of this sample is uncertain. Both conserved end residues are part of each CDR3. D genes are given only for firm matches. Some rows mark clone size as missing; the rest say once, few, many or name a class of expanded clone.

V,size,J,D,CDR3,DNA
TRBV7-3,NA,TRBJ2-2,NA,CASSLAGTGELFF,TGTGCCAGCAGCTTAGCCGGGACCGGGGAGCTGTTTTTT
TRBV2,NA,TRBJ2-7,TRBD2,CASSGPYWEGPYEQYF,TGTGCCAGCAGTGGGCCGTACTGGGAGGGTCCCTACGAGCAGTACTTC
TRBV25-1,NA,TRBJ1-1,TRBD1,CASSDHRGNDYANTEAFF,TGTGCCAGCAGTGACCACAGGGGCAACGACTATGCGAACACTGAAGCTTTCTTT
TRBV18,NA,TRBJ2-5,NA,CASSPVEGGETQYF,TGTGCCAGCTCACCAGTGGAGGGAGGAGAGACCCAGTACTTC
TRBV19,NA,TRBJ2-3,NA,CASSIGGRTDTQYF,TGTGCCAGTAGTATAGGTGGTAGAACAGATACGCAGTATTTT
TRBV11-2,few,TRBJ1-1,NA,CASSPPQGTEAFF,TGTGCCAGCAGCCCCCCCCAGGGCACTGAAGCTTTCTTT
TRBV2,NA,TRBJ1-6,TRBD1,CASSDLGTGEYNSPLHF,TGTGCCAGCAGCGATTTAGGGACAGGGGAGTATAATTCACCCCTCCACTTT
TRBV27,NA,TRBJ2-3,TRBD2,CASSRISGGVDTQYF,TGTGCCAGCAGTAGAATTAGCGGGGGGGTAGATACGCAGTATTTT
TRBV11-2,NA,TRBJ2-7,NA,CASSLNWLREQYF,TGTGCCAGCAGCCTCAACTGGTTACGAGAGCAGTACTTC
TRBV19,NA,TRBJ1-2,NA,CASSEYGPANYGYTF,TGTGCCAGTAGTGAATATGGCCCAGCTAACTATGGCTACACCTTC
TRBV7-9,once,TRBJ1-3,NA,CASSLPGHFSGNTIYF,TGTGCCAGCAGCCTCCCGGGACATTTCTCTGGAAACACCATATATTTT
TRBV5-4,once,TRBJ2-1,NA,CASSTDYSYNEQFF,TGTGCCAGCAGCACGGACTATTCCTACAATGAGCAGTTCTTC
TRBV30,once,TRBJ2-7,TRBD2,CAWRGGVWNEQYF,TGTGCCTGGAGGGGGGGGGTTTGGAACGAGCAGTACTTC
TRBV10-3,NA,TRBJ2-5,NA,CAISGPRVETQYF,TGTGCCATCAGTGGCCCGAGGGTAGAGACCCAGTACTTC
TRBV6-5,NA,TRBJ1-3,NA,CASLEGSSGNTIYF,TGTGCCAGCTTGGAGGGCTCGTCTGGAAACACCATATATTTT
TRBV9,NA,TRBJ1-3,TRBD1,CASSVATQGTVSGNTIYF,TGTGCCAGCAGCGTAGCTACCCAAGGGACAGTCTCTGGAAACACCATATATTTT
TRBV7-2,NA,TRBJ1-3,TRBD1,CASSLGGQSGNTIYF,TGTGCCAGCAGCTTAGGGGGACAGTCTGGAAACACCATATATTTT
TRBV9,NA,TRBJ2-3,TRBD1,CASSVSQGPDTQYF,TGTGCCAGCAGCGTTTCACAGGGGCCAGATACGCAGTATTTT
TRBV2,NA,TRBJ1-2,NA,CASRARQANYGYTF,TGTGCCAGCAGGGCCCGACAGGCTAACTATGGCTACACCTTC
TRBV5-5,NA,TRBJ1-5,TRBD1,CASSLETGGNQPQHF,TGTGCCAGCAGCTTGGAGACAGGGGGCAATCAGCCCCAGCATTTT
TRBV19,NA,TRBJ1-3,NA,CASSNRVPSGNTIYF,TGTGCCAGTAGTAACAGGGTACCCTCTGGAAACACCATATATTTT
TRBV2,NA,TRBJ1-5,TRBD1,CASRKGPGTAINQPQHF,TGTGCCAGCAGAAAAGGCCCAGGGACAGCGATCAATCAGCCCCAGCATTTT
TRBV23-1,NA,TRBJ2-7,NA,CASLAGDALAHEQYF,TGCGCCAGCCTTGCCGGGGATGCCCTAGCGCACGAGCAGTACTTC
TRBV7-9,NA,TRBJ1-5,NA,CASSLVGQPQHF,TGTGCCAGCAGCTTAGTCGGTCAGCCCCAGCATTTT
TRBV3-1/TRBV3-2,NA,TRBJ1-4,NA,CASSQEGSTNEKLFF,TGTGCCAGCAGCCAAGAGGGTAGCACTAATGAAAAACTGTTTTTT
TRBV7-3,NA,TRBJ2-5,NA,CASSPTRQETQYF,TGTGCCAGCAGCCCAACACGCCAAGAGACCCAGTACTTC
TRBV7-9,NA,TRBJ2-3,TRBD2,CASSPPGLATDTQYF,TGTGCCAGCAGTCCTCCGGGACTAGCCACAGATACGCAGTATTTT
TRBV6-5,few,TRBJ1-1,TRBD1,CASSYSWQGEPFF,TGTGCCAGCAGTTACTCGTGGCAGGGGGAGCCTTTCTTT
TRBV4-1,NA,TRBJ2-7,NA,CASSQVQAVTYEQYF,TGCGCCAGCAGCCAAGTCCAGGCTGTGACCTACGAGCAGTACTTC
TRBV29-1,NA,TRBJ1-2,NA,CSDGLGGNYGYTF,TGCAGCGACGGACTGGGGGGAAACTATGGCTACACCTTC
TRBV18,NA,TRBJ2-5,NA,CASSPREQETQYF,TGTGCCAGCTCACCACGGGAGCAAGAGACCCAGTACTTC
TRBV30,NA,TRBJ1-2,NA,CAWSWGRDGYTF,TGTGCCTGGAGTTGGGGGCGTGATGGCTACACCTTC
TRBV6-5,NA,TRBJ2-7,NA,CASSYSGQREQYF,TGTGCCAGCAGTTACTCCGGACAGCGCGAGCAGTACTTC
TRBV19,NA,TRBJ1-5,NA,CASSIEGRSNQPQHF,TGTGCCAGTAGTATAGAAGGCAGGAGCAATCAGCCCCAGCATTTT
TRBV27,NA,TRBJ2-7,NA,CASRLEGSRYEQYF,TGTGCCAGCAGGTTGGAGGGCTCACGCTACGAGCAGTACTTC
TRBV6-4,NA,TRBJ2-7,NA,CASTNDGSYEQYF,TGTGCCAGCACCAACGACGGGTCCTACGAGCAGTACTTC
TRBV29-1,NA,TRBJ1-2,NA,CSVEDPGTVQLPSFGYTF,TGCAGCGTTGAAGATCCCGGAACTGTACAGTTACCCTCCTTTGGCTACACCTTC
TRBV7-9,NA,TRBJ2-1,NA,CASSSRLVSYNEQFF,TGTGCCAGCAGCTCACGACTAGTTTCCTACAATGAGCAGTTCTTC
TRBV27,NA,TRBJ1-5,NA,CASSLQGLNQPQHF,TGTGCCAGCAGTTTACAGGGGCTCAATCAGCCCCAGCATTTT
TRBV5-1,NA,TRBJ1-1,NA,CASSLAWARGTAEAFF,TGCGCCAGCAGCTTGGCCTGGGCCAGGGGTACAGCTGAAGCTTTCTTT
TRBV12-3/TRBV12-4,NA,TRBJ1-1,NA,CASSPASWVEAFF,TGTGCCAGCAGTCCCGCTAGTTGGGTGGAAGCTTTCTTT
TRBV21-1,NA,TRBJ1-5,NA,CASSKVGPQTWQPQHF,TGTGCCAGCAGCAAAGTGGGCCCCCAGACATGGCAGCCCCAGCATTTT
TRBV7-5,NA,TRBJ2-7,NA,CARSPRTSGGRSYEQYF,TGTGCCAGAAGCCCCCGGACTAGCGGGGGGCGATCCTACGAGCAGTACTTC
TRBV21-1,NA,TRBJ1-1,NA,CASKPDRGNTEAFF,TGTGCCAGCAAACCTGACCGGGGGAACACTGAAGCTTTCTTT
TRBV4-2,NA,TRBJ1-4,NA,CASSQAGEANEKLFF,TGTGCCAGCAGCCAAGCTGGGGAGGCTAATGAAAAACTGTTTTTT
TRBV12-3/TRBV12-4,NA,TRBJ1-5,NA,CAGRTQPQHF,TGTGCCGGCCGAACTCAGCCCCAGCATTTT
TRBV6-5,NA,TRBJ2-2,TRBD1,CASKWDRGHTGELFF,TGTGCCAGCAAGTGGGACAGGGGGCACACCGGGGAGCTGTTTTTT
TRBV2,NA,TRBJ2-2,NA,CASRMAGKAGELFF,TGTGCCAGCAGAATGGCGGGGAAGGCCGGGGAGCTGTTTTTT
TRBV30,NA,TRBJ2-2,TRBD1,CAWRTGSAGELFF,TGTGCCTGGAGGACAGGGTCTGCCGGGGAGCTGTTTTTT
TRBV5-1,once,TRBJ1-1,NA,CASSLDLGNTEAFF,TGCGCCAGCAGCTTGGATCTCGGGAACACTGAAGCTTTCTTT
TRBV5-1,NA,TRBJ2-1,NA,CASSLELWLPRNEQFF,TGCGCCAGCAGCTTGGAGCTGTGGCTACCTAGGAATGAGCAGTTCTTC
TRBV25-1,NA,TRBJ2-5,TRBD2,CASSGGLFLRGAQYF,TGTGCCAGCAGTGGGGGACTTTTCCTGCGGGGGGCCCAGTACTTC
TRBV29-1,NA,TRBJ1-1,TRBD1,CSARDPGQGGSTEAFF,TGCAGCGCCCGGGACCCGGGACAGGGTGGGAGCACTGAAGCTTTCTTT